Below, one T cell receptor beta chain is given with its context. Its antigen is currently unknown. The sample originates from a study of beta chain features in type 1 diabetes. Study-wide points: Naive, central memory and Treg TCRB repertoires seemed to resemble each other more closely in patients than they did in healthy donors. Any HLA effect on TCRB rearrangement was left unresolved by small sub-analyses. Type 1 diabetes patients showed fewer insertions and more deletions at VDJ junctions. Shorter TCRB CDR3s, moderately but significantly so, marked every one of the four CD4+ subsets in Type 1 diabetes patients.

Germline CDR1 is LGHNA and CDR2 is YNFKEQ. The CDR3 spans 13 residues. V lost 0 bases to trimming and J lost 8 bases, with 10 bases between them. The whole isolated RNA underwent reverse transcription, so sequencing captured expressed TCRB transcripts. Samples of naive, central memory and regulatory T cells yielded a mean of about 3.4 million reads. The protocol was immunoSEQ multiplex PCR, while the TCRdb copy is restricted to in-frame clones and leaves out a portion. The sample holds about 640,000 clones; roughly 12% are singletons and the top ten take around 0.12%. What was sequenced was naive CD4+ T cells from blood. The sequence was collected from a man aged 25 to 45 with type 1 diabetes. V and J are TRBV4-2 and TRBJ1-2; the D gene is possibly TRBD1 (5 bases). DNA for the CDR3: TGTGCCAGCAGCCAAGATCGGGGGAGCGGCTACACCTTC. Translating gives CASSQDRGSGYTF.